These 20 T cell receptor beta chains were sequenced from one sample in a study of cytomegalovirus exposure and HLA in healthy donors. PCR employed 60 Vbeta and 13 Jbeta primers. Sequencing used immunoSEQ multiplex PCR; TCRdb keeps in-frame clones, though not all of them. The sample consists of under 100,000 clones, 80% to 85% of them appearing once. Sequenced material: PBMCs. The receptor source for this set is a woman between 70 and 85 years old in good health and CMV-seropositive.

This chain joins TRBV7-8 and TRBJ1-2, with a possible D match to TRBD1 (5 bases). V lost 4 bases and J lost 6, with 21 bases in between. The CDR3 extends over 16 amino acids. The V gene's germline CDR1 is SGHVS and CDR2 FQNEAQ. In nucleotides, the CDR3 is TGTGCCAGCAGCTCCCGATATTCAGGGATAGAGGATGGCTACACCTTC. Its protein product is CASSSRYSGIEDGYTF. Full variable domain (missing parts from reference TRBV7-8 and TRBJ1-2): GAGVSQSPRYKVAKRGQDVALRCDPISGHVSLFWYQQALGQGPEFLTYFQNEAQLDKSGLPSDRFFAERPEGSVSTLKIQRTQQEDSAVYLCASSSRYSGIEDGYTFGSGTRLTVV.

The V call is TRBV7-9, the J call TRBJ2-7, with a possible D match to TRBD2 (5 bases). Germline assignment: CDR1 SEHNR and CDR2 FQNEAQ (reference sequence). Trimming pared 1 base from V and 0 bases from J, leaving 7 bases between. There are 14 residues in the CDR3. The CDR3 sequence is CASSLGSDSYEQYF. For the CDR3, the DNA is TGTGCCAGCAGCTTAGGTAGCGACTCCTACGAGCAGTACTTC.

The chain is built from TRBV11-3 and TRBJ1-1, with 7 bases identical to TRBD1. Germline-derived CDR1 and CDR2 are SGHNT and YENEEA. The CDR3 loop spans 15 amino acids. V shed 5 bases, J shed 4 bases, and the junction held 10 bases outside the gene matches. CDR3: CASSPDQGEFTEAFF. DNA for the CDR3: TGTGCCAGCAGCCCGGACCAGGGGGAGTTCACTGAAGCTTTCTTT.

The V call is TRBV2, the J call TRBJ2-1; 8 positions agree with TRBD1. The CDR3 is 13 residues long. V was pared by 8 bases and J by 8 bases, with 8 bases of the junction left unmatched. Germline V CDR1 and CDR2: SNHLY, FYNNEI. CDR3 DNA: TGTGCCAGCGGAAGGACAGGGTTTGATGAGCAGTTCTTC. Its protein is CASGRTGFDEQFF.

The rearrangement uses TRBV4-2 and TRBJ2-3; 13 bases align to TRBD2. This CDR3 has 21 amino acids. Germline values: CDR1 LGHNA, CDR2 YNFKEQ. V shed 4 bases and J 6 bases; nucleotides not matched to a gene: 22. This chain's CDR3 is CASSLSRTSGRGGIMLDTQYF. The CDR3 DNA is TGTGCCAGCAGCCTGTCTCGGACTAGCGGGAGAGGGGGAATAATGCTTGATACGCAGTATTTT.

This chain uses TRBV29-1 with TRBJ2-5, with D maybe TRBD1 (6 bases). Germline CDR1 and CDR2: SQVTM and ANQGSEA. V was clipped by 2 bases and J by 4 bases, with 11 bases between them. The CDR3 runs 13 residues. The chain's CDR3 is CSVEKTGRETQYF. The DNA for the CDR3 is TGCAGCGTTGAAAAAACAGGGAGAGAGACCCAGTACTTC.

This chain uses TRBV5-1 with TRBJ2-5, with D possibly matching TRBD1 (6 bases). The germline V gene has CDR1 SGHRS and CDR2 YFSETQ. The CDR3 length is 14 residues. Between the trimmed V and J ends, which lost 1 base and 5 bases, there was a span of 12 bases. The CDR3 DNA reads TGCGCCAGCAGCTTGTCAGGGGCTGGGGAGACCCAGTACTTC. Amino acids: CASSLSGAGETQYF. Full variable domain (remainder filled in from reference TRBV5-1 and TRBJ2-5): KAGVTQTPRYLIKTRGQQVTLSCSPISGHRSVSWYQQTPGQGLQFLFEYFSETQRNKGNFPGRFSGRQFSNSRSEMNVSTLELGDSALYLCASSLSGAGETQYFGPGTRLLVL.

The chain uses TRBV7-9 and TRBJ1-1; D may be TRBD1 (6 bases). Germline CDR1 is SEHNR and CDR2 is FQNEAQ (reference sequence). The CDR3 consists of 15 residues. Trimming pared 5 bases from V and 1 base from J, leaving 14 bases between. This chain's CDR3 is CASSRTRGKNTEAFF. For the CDR3, the DNA is TGTGCCAGCAGCCGGACCAGGGGAAAGAACACTGAAGCTTTCTTT.

The table lists this clone with a count of one. The J gene is TRBJ1-1, the V gene TRBV7-8; 7 positions agree with TRBD1. J lost 1 base, V lost 1 base, and 6 bases had no gene match. This CDR3 has 16 residues. The V gene's germline CDR1 is SGHVS and CDR2 FQNEAQ. The CDR3 DNA is TGTGCCAGCAGCTTAGTAAATCCAGGGGGGAACACTGAAGCTTTCTTT. Translating it yields CASSLVNPGGNTEAFF.

In this sample, this clone turned up once. V gene TRBV6-5 combines with J gene TRBJ2-4; D uncertain. The CDR3 is 11 amino acids. V lost 8 bases to trimming and J lost 0 bases, with 2 bases between them. The germline CDR1 and CDR2 sequences are MNHEY and SVGAGI. CDR3 coding DNA: TGTGCCAGCCTAGCCAAAAACATTCAGTACTTC. It translates to CASLAKNIQYF.

This chain uses TRBV10-1 with TRBJ2-7; tentatively, D is TRBD1 (5 bases). V was shortened by 2 bases and J by 2 bases, with 13 bases between the two germline ends. CDR3 size: 15 residues. The germline V gene encodes CDR1 WNHNN and CDR2 SYGVQD (reference sequence). The CDR3 DNA is TGCGCCAGCAGTGAGGGGGCAGGGTACCCCTACGAGCAGTACTTC. This translates into CASSEGAGYPYEQYF.

The chain carries TRBV4-2 and TRBJ2-1, with 7 bases fitting TRBD2. The junction had 5 bases not matched to a gene; V was cut back by 0 bases and J by 3 bases. CDR1 and CDR2 from the germline V gene are LGHNA and YNFKEQ. The CDR3 sequence is 16 residues long. The CDR3 region has the DNA TGTGCCAGCAGCCAAGAGGGCGGGAGTATCTACAATGAGCAGTTCTTC. It yields the protein CASSQEGGSIYNEQFF.

This chain connects TRBV28 to TRBJ1-2; D unclear. V was trimmed by 6 bases and J by 0 bases, leaving 8 bases between them. Germline CDR1 MDHEN, CDR2 SYDVKM. CDR3 length equals 13 residues. CDR3 protein: CASRSTANYGYTF. The CDR3 nucleotides are TGTGCCAGCAGGAGTACAGCTAACTATGGCTACACCTTC.

V usage is TRBV29-1 and J usage is TRBJ2-7; 7 nucleotides align to TRBD2. The V segment lost 2 bases and the J segment 6 bases; nucleotides outside the gene matches: 10. The CDR3 consists of 14 residues. The germline V gene has CDR1 SQVTM and CDR2 ANQGSEA. CDR3 bases: TGCAGCGTTGAAAGCCCGCTTGGCGGGGGCGAGCAGTACTTC. Amino acids: CSVESPLGGGEQYF.

The chain joins TRBV18 to TRBJ2-7; D is possibly TRBD1 (5 bases). CDR3 length: 17 residues. Trimming left V 2 bases short and J 5 bases short, with 22 bases between. CDR1 and CDR2 (germline): KGHSH, LQKENI. The CDR3 nucleotides read TGTGCCAGCTCACCAGGAGCTTCAAGGGGTGCCTACCACGAGCAGTACTTC. Translation gives CASSPGASRGAYHEQYF.

This CDR3 is CATSGQAKETQYF. DNA for the CDR3: TGTGCCACCAGCGGACAGGCAAAAGAGACCCAGTACTTC. The gene calls are TRBV15 and TRBJ2-5, with 7 bases identical to TRBD1. In germline, CDR1 is LNHNV, CDR2 YYDKDF (reference sequence). The CDR3 has 13 residues. V trimming: 5 bases; J trimming: 3 bases; junction bases outside the gene matches: 3.

The chain couples TRBV5-4 to TRBJ1-1; D is perhaps TRBD1 (6 bases). Trimming took off 0 bases at V and 0 bases at J, with 9 bases between the two ends. CDR3 length: 15 amino acids. Germline CDR1 and CDR2: SGHNT and YYREEE (reference sequence). CDR3 sequence (DNA): TGTGCCAGCAGCTTGGCCGGGACAATGAACACTGAAGCTTTCTTT. Its protein product is CASSLAGTMNTEAFF.

The chain combines TRBV11-2 with TRBJ2-3, with D maybe TRBD1 (6 bases). V dropped 5 bases and J dropped 4 bases, with 16 bases sitting between them. The CDR3 length is 15 residues. Germline-derived CDR1 and CDR2 are SGHAT and FQNNGV. The CDR3 reads CASSPQGYYADTQYF. The CDR3 bases are TGTGCCAGCAGCCCACAGGGTTACTACGCAGATACGCAGTATTTT.

The rearrangement joins TRBV19 to TRBJ1-2; TRBD1 matches 9 bases. The junction had 5 bases not matched to a gene; V was cut back by 4 bases and J by 2 bases. CDR1 is LNHDA and CDR2 is SQIVND in the germline V gene (reference sequence). CDR3 size: 15 residues. The chain's CDR3 is CASSTGQGANYGYTF. CDR3 nucleotide sequence: TGTGCCAGTAGTACGGGACAGGGTGCCAACTATGGCTACACCTTC.

This rearrangement joins TRBV5-8 to TRBJ2-7, with a weak D call TRBD1 (5 bases). Between the trimmed V and J ends, which lost 4 bases and 4 bases, there was a span of 9 bases. Germline CDR1 and CDR2: SGHTS and YDEGEE. The length of the CDR3 is 12 residues. DNA for the CDR3: TGTGCCAGCAGCAGGAACAGGTACGAGCAGTACTTC. It specifies CASSRNRYEQYF.